These 25 T cell receptor beta chains share one sample of origin, sequenced in a study of early T cells in non-severe SARS-CoV-2 infection. TCRdb recomputed calls from the 5' RACE reads with MiXCR, one row per CDR3 protein. The data show more than 80,000 distinct CDR3 sequences, around a sixth seen once. Sequencing was performed on whole blood. The receptors were gathered from an adult who was a healthcare worker with PCR-confirmed SARS-CoV-2 infection or an uninfected control (not recorded which).

The table lists this clonotype with a few counts. The CDR3 is CASSHQRDILVTGELFF. In nucleotides, the CDR3 is TGTGCCAGCAGCCACCAACGGGACATACTAGTCACCGGGGAGCTGTTTTTT. The V and J genes are TRBV7-9 and TRBJ2-2, with a weak D call TRBD1 (6 bases). Germline lookup yields CDR1 SEHNR and CDR2 FQNEAQ (reference sequence). Deletions cut 5 bases from V and 4 bases from J, with 20 bases between. CDR3 length: 17 amino acids.

This clonotype was seen many times. The chain's CDR3 is CASPLDSGANVLTF. The DNA of the CDR3 is TGTGCCAGCCCCCTCGACTCTGGGGCCAACGTCCTGACTTTC. The chain carries TRBV18 and TRBJ2-6, with D hard to call. The CDR3 has 14 residues. The germline CDR1 and CDR2 sequences are KGHSH and LQKENI. Trimming left V 8 bases short and J 0 bases short, with 8 bases between.

This clonotype has ten or more counts. The chain couples TRBV28 to TRBJ2-3, with 14 bases aligning to TRBD2. The CDR3 extends over 18 amino acids. V was clipped by 5 bases and J by 2 bases; unmatched bases: 9. Per the germline V gene, CDR1 is MDHEN and CDR2 is SYDVKM. CDR3 sequence (DNA): TGTGCCAGCAGTACCGGGACTAGCGGGGGCCTGATCACAGATACGCAGTATTTT. Amino acids: CASSTGTSGGLITDTQYF. The whole variable domain, filled in from reference TRBV28 and TRBJ2-3, reads DVKVTQSSRYLVKRTGEKVFLECVQDMDHENMFWYRQDPGLGLRLIYFSYDVKMKEKGDIPEGYSVSREKKERFSLILESASTNQTSMYLCASSTGTSGGLITDTQYFGPGTRLTVL.

This chain links TRBV6-2 or TRBV6-3 with TRBJ1-5; no definite D call. V was trimmed by 0 bases and J by 7 bases, leaving 7 bases between them. Germline V gene lookup returns CDR1 MNHEY and CDR2 SVGEGT. This CDR3 spans 13 amino acids. The CDR3 coding sequence is TGTGCCAGCAGTTACTCGACGGGGCAGCCCCAGCATTTT. Translating gives CASSYSTGQPQHF.

This clonotype has ten or more counts. The gene calls are TRBV7-9 and TRBJ2-1; possibly TRBD1 or TRBD2 for D (6 bases each). V gave up 8 bases and J gave up 5 bases, with 25 bases separating them. The germline V gene encodes CDR1 SEHNR and CDR2 FQNEAQ (reference sequence). The CDR3 is 17 residues long. CDR3 bases: TGTGCCAGCTATCCGACCCGGGGGCTGTCTCGTGACAATGAGCAGTTCTTC. Protein: CASYPTRGLSRDNEQFF. Filled out from reference TRBV7-9 and TRBJ2-1, the complete variable domain reads DTGVSQNPRHKITKRGQNVTFRCDPISEHNRLYWYRQTLGQGPEFLTYFQNEAQLEKSRLLSDRFSAERPKGSFSTLEIQRTEQGDSAMYLCASYPTRGLSRDNEQFFGPGTRLTVL.

The genes are TRBV7-2 and TRBJ2-1; either TRBD1 or TRBD2 may supply D (5 bases each). Germline CDR1 reads SGHTA; CDR2 reads FQGNSA. The CDR3 extends over 12 amino acids. Trimming took 1 base from V and 12 from J, leaving 10 bases between them. The CDR3 sequence is CASSLVTGLQFF. The CDR3 region has the DNA TGTGCCAGCAGCTTAGTAACGGGGCTGCAGTTCTTC.

This rearrangement joins TRBV18 to TRBJ2-2; D might be TRBD1 (6 bases). Per the germline V gene, CDR1 is KGHSH and CDR2 is LQKENI. The CDR3 is made up of 17 amino acids. Trimming took off 4 bases at V and 0 bases at J, with 15 bases between the two ends. The CDR3 reads CASSRLRDTTNTGELFF. The CDR3 DNA sequence: TGTGCCAGCTCACGACTCCGGGACACTACGAACACCGGGGAGCTGTTTTTT. The complete variable domain, with remaining parts taken from reference TRBV18 and TRBJ2-2, reads NAGVMQNPRHLVRRRGQEARLRCSPMKGHSHVYWYRQLPEEGLKFMVYLQKENIIDESGMPKERFSAEFPKEGPSILRIQQVVRGDSAAYFCASSRLRDTTNTGELFFGEGSRLTVL.

The V and J genes are TRBV4-1 and TRBJ2-5; no reliable D call. Trimming removed 0 bases at V and 2 bases at J, with 10 bases between. CDR1 and CDR2 (germline): MGHRA, YSYEKL. This CDR3 spans 15 amino acids. CDR3 nucleotide sequence: TGCGCCAGCAGCCAAGATTATGGGCAGCAAGAGACCCAGTACTTC. It translates to CASSQDYGQQETQYF.

This clonotype was seen a handful of times. This chain links TRBV6-2 or TRBV6-3 with TRBJ2-1; D is unresolved. The ends were cut back, 2 bases at V and 4 bases at J, with 12 bases in the middle. Germline V CDR1 and CDR2: MNHEY, SVGEGT. The CDR3 extends over 15 amino acids. CDR3 nucleotide sequence: TGTGCCAGCAGTTACGGGTCAGTTACTTACAATGAGCAGTTCTTC. Translating gives CASSYGSVTYNEQFF.

In its sample, this clonotype was seen a few times. This chain uses TRBV20-1 with TRBJ1-2; D is ambiguous. V lost 3 bases to trimming and J lost 6 bases, with 8 bases between them. The length of the CDR3 is 11 residues. Germline V CDR1 and CDR2: DFQATT, SNEGSKA (reference sequence). The DNA for the CDR3 is TGCAGTGCTAGGAGGGCTAATGGCTACACCTTC. Amino acid sequence: CSARRANGYTF.

The rearrangement joins TRBV29-1 to TRBJ2-7; 8 bases align to TRBD1. The CDR3 spans 15 residues. Germline loops: CDR1 SQVTM, CDR2 ANQGSEA. The J segment lost 1 base and the V segment lost 4 bases, leaving 9 bases of the junction unmatched. CDR3 in amino acids: CSVATGGVGSYEQYF. CDR3 nucleotides: TGCAGCGTTGCTACAGGGGGAGTAGGATCCTACGAGCAGTACTTC.

This clonotype occurred a few times. This chain links TRBV18 with TRBJ2-7; 8 bases align to TRBD2. The length of the CDR3 is 14 residues. The ends lost 1 base at V and 5 bases at J; junction bases unmatched: 4. CDR1 and CDR2 (germline): KGHSH, LQKENI. For the CDR3, the DNA is TGTGCCAGCTCACCACTAGCGGGAACCAACGAGCAGTACTTC. It is translated as CASSPLAGTNEQYF.

The V gene is TRBV9, the J gene TRBJ2-2; TRBD1 or TRBD2 may be the D gene (5 bases each). CDR1 is SGDLS and CDR2 is YYNGEE in the germline V gene. Trimming took 4 bases from V and 7 from J, leaving 11 bases between them. The CDR3 runs 13 residues. The CDR3 bases are TGTGCCAGCAGCATGGGACGGATCGGGGAGCTGTTTTTT. Translated, it gives CASSMGRIGELFF.

This clonotype was picked up a small number of times. The J gene is TRBJ1-1, the V gene TRBV7-9; possible D gene TRBD1, 5 bases. Germline assignment: CDR1 SEHNR and CDR2 FQNEAQ (reference sequence). V dropped 2 bases and J dropped 3 bases, with 7 bases sitting between them. The CDR3 totals 13 residues. CDR3 in DNA: TGTGCCAGCAGCTTAAGGGGAGACACTGAAGCTTTCTTT. As protein: CASSLRGDTEAFF.

The rearrangement joins TRBV28 to TRBJ1-2, with 7 nucleotides matching TRBD1. Germline CDR1 and CDR2: MDHEN and SYDVKM. Trimming at V came to 8 bases and at J to 5 bases, leaving 5 bases not matched to a gene. The CDR3 contains 12 residues. CDR3 bases: TGTGCCAGCCAGGGGGGATCTTATGGCTACACCTTC. Translated: CASQGGSYGYTF.

This clonotype showed up many times. J is TRBJ2-1 and V is TRBV29-1, with 9 bases matching TRBD1. CDR1 and CDR2 (germline): SQVTM, ANQGSEA. Unmatched junction bases numbered 12, after V lost 7 bases and J lost 2 bases. The CDR3 spans 16 residues. The CDR3 nucleotides read TGCAGCGCCAAGCGCCCGGGACAGGGTGCCTACAATGAGCAGTTCTTC. Translated, it gives CSAKRPGQGAYNEQFF.

This chain uses TRBV7-6 with TRBJ1-6; 9 bases are shared with TRBD1. CDR3 size: 15 residues. Germline V gene sequence: CDR1 SGHVS, CDR2 FNYEAQ. V lost 5 bases and J lost 8; bases outside the gene matches: 7. The CDR3 spells CASSPGTGNDSPLHF. CDR3 bases: TGTGCCAGCAGCCCCGGGACAGGGAATGATTCACCCCTCCACTTT.

The rearrangement links TRBV7-9 to TRBJ2-7; 11 bases agree with TRBD1. The CDR3 is made up of 15 amino acids. Losses at the gene ends were 4 bases for V and 3 bases for J; bases not matched to a gene: 5. Germline V gives CDR1 SEHNR, CDR2 FQNEAQ (reference sequence). In DNA form, the CDR3 reads TGTGCCAGCAGCTATCCGGGACAGGGGGTCTACGAGCAGTACTTC. This gives the protein CASSYPGQGVYEQYF.

The CDR3 nucleotides read TGTGCCAGCAGTTTAAACGGACAGGTACTCGAGCAGTACTTC. It translates to CASSLNGQVLEQYF. The J gene is TRBJ2-7, the V gene TRBV27, with TRBD1 matching 7 bases. CDR3 length: 14 residues. Per the germline V gene, CDR1 is MNHEY and CDR2 is SMNVEV (reference sequence). Trimming took 2 bases from V and 6 from J; bases not matched to a gene: 7.

The chain links TRBV6-6 to TRBJ1-2, with D maybe TRBD1 (6 bases). This CDR3 spans 13 amino acids. The V end lost 0 bases, the J end lost 7 bases, and 9 bases lay between the germline ends. Germline lookup yields CDR1 MNHNY and CDR2 SVGAGI (reference sequence). The CDR3 loop reads CASSYSGGGGYTF. CDR3 DNA: TGTGCCAGCAGTTACTCCGGAGGGGGTGGCTACACCTTC.

This clonotype has only a few counts. J is TRBJ2-1 and V is TRBV6-2 or TRBV6-3, with 11 positions matching TRBD2. Germline CDR1 MNHEY, CDR2 SVGEGT. The CDR3 length is 16 residues. V lost 5 bases, J lost 7 bases, and 10 bases stayed unmatched. The CDR3 DNA reads TGTGCCAGCAGTCCTCAACTAGCGGGAGTTCGGAATGAGCAGTTCTTC. This encodes CASSPQLAGVRNEQFF.

The chain couples TRBV7-8 to TRBJ2-1; D unresolved. The CDR3 totals 13 residues. Germline assignment: CDR1 SGHVS and CDR2 FQNEAQ. Between the trimmed V and J ends, which lost 5 bases and 5 bases, there was a span of 10 bases. CDR3 sequence reads: CASSEDQNNEQFF. In DNA form, the CDR3 reads TGTGCCAGCAGCGAAGACCAAAACAATGAGCAGTTCTTC.

This clonotype was seen many times. The chain couples TRBV29-1 to TRBJ1-2; a possible D gene is TRBD1 (6 bases). CDR1 SQVTM and CDR2 ANQGSEA come from the germline V gene. Trimming removed 8 bases at V and 7 bases at J, with 17 bases between. CDR3 length: 12 residues. CDR3 nucleotides: TGCAGCACCCCCCGGGGGGCGAGTGGCTACACCTTC. Encoded protein: CSTPRGASGYTF. Filled out from reference TRBV29-1 and TRBJ1-2, the complete variable domain reads SAVISQKPSRDICQRGTSLTIQCQVDSQVTMMFWYRQQPGQSLTLIATANQGSEATYESGFVIDKFPISRPNLTFSTLTVSNMSPEDSSIYLCSTPRGASGYTFGSGTRLTVV.

The rearrangement uses TRBV15 and TRBJ2-5, with TRBD2 matching over 7 bases. Germline V gene lookup returns CDR1 LNHNV and CDR2 YYDKDF (reference sequence). This CDR3 is 15 amino acids long. After removal of 1 base from V and 1 base from J, the junction contained 3 bases not matched to a gene. The CDR3 DNA reads TGTGCCACCAGCAGAGGCGGGGGTGGCCAAGAGACCCAGTACTTC. Protein: CATSRGGGGQETQYF.

In this sample, this clonotype turned up a few times. This chain links TRBV6-4 with TRBJ1-2; no reliable D call. V gave up 2 bases and J gave up 8 bases, with 9 bases separating them. CDR3 length: 12 amino acids. Germline-derived CDR1 and CDR2 are MRHNA and SNTAGT. CDR3 sequence: CASSDQARGYTF. Written as DNA, the CDR3 is TGTGCCAGCAGTGACCAAGCTCGAGGCTACACCTTC.